This T cell receptor (beta chain) was identified during a study of T cell responses to AZD1222 COVID-19 vaccine. A remark on this clone: No antigen is known for it.

V was pared by 4 bases and J by 9 bases, with 13 bases between. Germline CDR1 and CDR2: MNHEY and SVGEGT. The CDR3 is made up of 14 amino acids. Sequenced by immunoSEQ multiplex PCR; TCRdb stores in-frame clones only, minus some. The sample has approximately 130,000 clones, more than 85% seen once. Points from the study as a whole: Compared with day 0, the breadth and depth of the Spike-specific TCR repertoire rose significantly after two doses of AZD1222. As reported, nearly half of all spike-specific TCRs target variant regions that are unmutated. Donor demographics were predominantly white British with a female majority; clonal diversity may be underestimated.

The source is an adult in good health. Sequenced here: peripheral blood, sampled on day 0 of AZD1222 vaccination. This chain joins TRBV6-2 or TRBV6-3 and TRBJ1-6; D gene unclear. CDR3 residues: CASSSSTTSSPLHF. As DNA, the CDR3 is TGTGCCAGCAGTTCGAGTACAACGAGTTCACCCCTCCACTTT.